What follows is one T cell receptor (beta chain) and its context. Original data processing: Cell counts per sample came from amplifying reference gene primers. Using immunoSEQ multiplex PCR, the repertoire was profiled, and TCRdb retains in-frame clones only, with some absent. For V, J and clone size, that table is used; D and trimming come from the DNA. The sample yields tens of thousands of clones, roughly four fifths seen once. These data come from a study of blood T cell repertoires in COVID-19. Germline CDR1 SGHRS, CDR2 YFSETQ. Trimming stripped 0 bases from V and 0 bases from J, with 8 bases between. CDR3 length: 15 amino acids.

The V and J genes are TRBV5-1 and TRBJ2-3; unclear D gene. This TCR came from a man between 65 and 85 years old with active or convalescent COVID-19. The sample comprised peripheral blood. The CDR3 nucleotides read TGCGCCAGCAGCTTGGGAGTTACTAGCACAGATACGCAGTATTTT. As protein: CASSLGVTSTDTQYF.